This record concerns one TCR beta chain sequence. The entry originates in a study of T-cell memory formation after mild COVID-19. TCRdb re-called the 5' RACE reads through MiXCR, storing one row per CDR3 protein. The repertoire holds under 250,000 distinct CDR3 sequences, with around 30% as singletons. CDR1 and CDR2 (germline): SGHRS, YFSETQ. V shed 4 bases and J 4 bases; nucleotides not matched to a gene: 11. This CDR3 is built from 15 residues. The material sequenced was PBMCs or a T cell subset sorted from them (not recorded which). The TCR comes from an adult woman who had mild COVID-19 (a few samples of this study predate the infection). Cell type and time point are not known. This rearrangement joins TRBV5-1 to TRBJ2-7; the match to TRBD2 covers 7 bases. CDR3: CASSPFGREQYEQYF. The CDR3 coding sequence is TGCGCCAGCAGCCCCTTTGGGCGGGAGCAATACGAGCAGTACTTC.